The T cell receptor beta chain under discussion was sequenced for a study of shared clonotypes between healthy human individuals. Findings of the study overall: Clonotypes shared by all four sorted-subset donors had higher generation probabilities than non-shared clonotypes.

TCRdb keeps only in-frame clones here, not all; method: immunoSEQ multiplex PCR. The data hold fewer than 2.5 million clones, with 93% observed a single time. Points on this clone: Antigen: not known.

Germline V gene lookup returns CDR1 SGHNT and CDR2 YYREEE (reference sequence). V shed 0 bases and J shed 3 bases, with 13 bases lying between them. CDR3 length: 16 residues. This TCR was recovered from a man between 18 and 35 years old in good health. Some clones in this sample may be carry-over from other donors' samples. The rearrangement uses TRBV5-4 and TRBJ1-3; a possible D gene is TRBD1 (5 bases). Sequenced: naive CD4+ T cells from PBMCs. The subset was: CD45RA+ positively selected. The CDR3 DNA is TGTGCCAGCAGCTTGGGACAGCGGAGGGGTGGAAACACCATATATTTT. Its protein is CASSLGQRRGGNTIYF.